Given below is one TCR beta chain in context. What it binds is not known. This entry comes from a study of cytomegalovirus exposure and HLA in healthy donors. Study-wide background: A later analysis reported the same platform for the 120 or so validation repertoires and the 500 to 750 first-cohort repertoires.

Study-wide points: TCR sequences were mostly rare, though some public TCRs occurred in many donors. Specificity of a few CMV-associated chains for CMV antigens was verified in vitro. The classifier reportedly diagnosed cytomegalovirus status with high specificity and sensitivity.

Profiling relied on immunoSEQ multiplex PCR, and the TCRdb table lists in-frame clones only, not all of them. In the table there are some 65,000 clones, 95% to 97% of which are singletons. The CDR3 has 14 amino acids. Germline assignment: CDR1 WSHSY and CDR2 SAAADI. V lost 4 bases to trimming and J lost 4 bases, with 13 bases between them. The receptor was isolated from a man aged 18 to 35 in good health and CMV-seronegative. This sequence joins TRBV10-2 and TRBJ1-2; TRBD1 might be the D (5 bases). The sample was PBMCs. The CDR3 here is CASSAGGSLYGYTF. CDR3 nucleotide sequence: TGCGCCAGCAGTGCCGGGGGATCCCTCTATGGCTACACCTTC.